These T cell receptor beta chains were read from a single sample in a study of T-cell memory formation after mild COVID-19. From the 5' RACE reads, TCRdb called clonotypes with MiXCR, one entry per CDR3 protein. This sample has 450,000 to 650,000 distinct CDR3 sequences; around 20% occur once, and the top ten carry approximately 12%. The sample was PBMCs or a T cell subset sorted from them (not recorded which). These receptors came from an adult woman who had mild COVID-19 (a few samples of this study predate the infection). Cell type and time point are not known. CDR3s include the opening cysteine and the closing phenylalanine or tryptophan. A D gene is named only where the DNA matches it firmly. Not all rows give a size; the values are once, few, many and, for expanded clones, a class.

. | TRBD2 | TRBJ2-7 | TRBV4-3 | CASSQRGGSSYEQYF | TGCGCCAGCAGCCAACGCGGGGGTAGCTCCTACGAGCAGTACTTC
. | TRBD1 | TRBJ2-7 | TRBV20-1 | CSARAPDRVEEQYF | TGCAGTGCTAGAGCCCCCGACAGGGTCGAGGAGCAGTACTTC
few | . | TRBJ1-1 | TRBV7-6 | CASSLTGGMNTEAFF | TGTGCCAGCAGCTTGACAGGAGGAATGAACACTGAAGCTTTCTTT
. | . | TRBJ1-4 | TRBV27 | CASSLTAWNEKLFF | TGTGCCAGCAGTTTGACAGCTTGGAATGAAAAACTGTTTTTT
. | . | TRBJ1-1 | TRBV6-5 | CASSYHTLGSEAFF | TGTGCCAGCAGTTACCATACTCTGGGCTCTGAAGCTTTCTTT
. | . | TRBJ2-6 | TRBV9 | CASSFSSAPGTGANVLTF | TGTGCCAGCAGCTTCTCCTCAGCCCCAGGGACGGGGGCCAACGTCCTGACTTTC
few | TRBD2 | TRBJ2-7 | TRBV7-9 | CASSYSGKDYEQYF | TGTGCCAGCAGCTATAGCGGGAAGGACTACGAGCAGTACTTC
. | . | TRBJ1-1 | TRBV7-9 | CASRGRGRHRNTEAFF | TGTGCCAGCAGGGGTCGGGGAAGACATAGGAACACTGAAGCTTTCTTT
. | . | TRBJ1-1 | TRBV29-1 | CSVVGSRLMNTEAFF | TGCAGCGTTGTGGGCAGCCGCCTCATGAACACTGAAGCTTTCTTT
few | . | TRBJ2-5 | TRBV5-1 | CASSGGLETQYF | TGCGCCAGCAGTGGAGGTCTCGAGACCCAGTACTTC
. | TRBD1 | TRBJ1-2 | TRBV29-1 | CSALGQGGYGYTF | TGCAGCGCGTTGGGACAGGGGGGCTATGGCTACACCTTC
. | . | TRBJ1-1 | TRBV7-9 | CASSWYGGPEAFF | TGTGCCAGCAGCTGGTACGGTGGCCCTGAAGCTTTCTTT
. | TRBD2 | TRBJ2-7 | TRBV19 | CASRGGTPGSYEQYF | TGTGCCAGCCGGGGGGGGACTCCGGGGTCCTACGAGCAGTACTTC
few | . | TRBJ1-5 | TRBV7-8 | CASSLARAAGLKAQHF | TGTGCCAGCAGCTTAGCGCGAGCCGCGGGGCTGAAAGCCCAGCATTTT
. | . | TRBJ2-3 | TRBV12-3/TRBV12-4 | CASSRLTGGRDTQYF | TGTGCCAGCAGTCGACTCACCGGGGGCCGGGATACGCAGTATTTT
. | . | TRBJ2-7 | TRBV6-2/TRBV6-3 | CASSFGVGHSYEQYF | TGTGCCAGCAGTTTTGGAGTCGGGCACTCCTACGAGCAGTACTTC
. | . | TRBJ2-3 | TRBV6-5 | CASRPRGGGTDTQYF | TGTGCCAGCAGGCCTCGAGGGGGGGGCACAGATACGCAGTATTTT